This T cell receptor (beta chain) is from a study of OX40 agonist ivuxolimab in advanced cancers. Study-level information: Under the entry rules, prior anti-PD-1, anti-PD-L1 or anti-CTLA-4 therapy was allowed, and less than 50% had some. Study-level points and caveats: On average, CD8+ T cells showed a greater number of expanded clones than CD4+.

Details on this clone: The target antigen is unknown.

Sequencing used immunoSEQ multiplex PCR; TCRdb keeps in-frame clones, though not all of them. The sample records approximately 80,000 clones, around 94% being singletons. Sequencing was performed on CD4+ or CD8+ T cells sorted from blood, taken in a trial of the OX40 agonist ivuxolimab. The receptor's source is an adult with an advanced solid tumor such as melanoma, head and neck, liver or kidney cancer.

Here the CDR3 reads CASSFWTSYQETQYF. DNA for the CDR3: TGTGCCAGCAGCTTTTGGACATCGTACCAAGAGACCCAGTACTTC. The rearrangement uses TRBV5-6 and TRBJ2-5; possibly TRBD1 for D (5 bases). Trimming cost V 2 bases and J 0 bases, with 11 bases left between them. There are 15 residues in the CDR3. CDR1 is SGHDT, CDR2 YYEEEE, per germline.